The 3 T cell receptor beta chains presented below share a single source sample, sequenced in a study of blood T cell repertoires in COVID-19. The table came from immunoSEQ multiplex PCR; TCRdb's copy has only in-frame clones and leaves some out. The sample has about 95,000 clones, around 87% seen once. Sequencing input: peripheral blood. The receptor set was obtained from a human donor in a cohort sampled during active COVID-19.

The CDR3 reads CASSTSGGPSSNTGELFF. CDR3 nucleotide sequence: TGTGCCAGCAGCACCAGCGGGGGTCCTTCCTCGAACACCGGGGAGCTGTTTTTT. V gene TRBV21-1 combines with J gene TRBJ2-2; the table calls TRBD2, which could not be checked here. TRBV21-1 is listed as a pseudogene. The CDR3 consists of 18 residues.

The chain combines TRBV27 with TRBJ1-6; 7 positions agree with TRBD1. The CDR3 has 14 amino acids. V was pared by 4 bases and J by 10 bases, with 7 bases of the junction left unmatched. Germline loops: CDR1 MNHEY, CDR2 SMNVEV (reference sequence). This CDR3 is CASSWGQKRSPLHF. DNA of the CDR3: TGTGCCAGCAGTTGGGGACAGAAACGCTCACCCCTCCACTTT.

This clone has just one count. J is TRBJ1-5 and V is TRBV6-5; tentative D call: TRBD1 (6 bases). V lost 7 bases and J lost 3, with 10 bases in between. The CDR3 is made up of 13 amino acids. Germline CDR1 is MNHEY and CDR2 is SVGAGI. CDR3 residues: CASTWTVNQPQHF. The DNA of the CDR3 is TGTGCCAGCACATGGACAGTCAATCAGCCCCAGCATTTT.